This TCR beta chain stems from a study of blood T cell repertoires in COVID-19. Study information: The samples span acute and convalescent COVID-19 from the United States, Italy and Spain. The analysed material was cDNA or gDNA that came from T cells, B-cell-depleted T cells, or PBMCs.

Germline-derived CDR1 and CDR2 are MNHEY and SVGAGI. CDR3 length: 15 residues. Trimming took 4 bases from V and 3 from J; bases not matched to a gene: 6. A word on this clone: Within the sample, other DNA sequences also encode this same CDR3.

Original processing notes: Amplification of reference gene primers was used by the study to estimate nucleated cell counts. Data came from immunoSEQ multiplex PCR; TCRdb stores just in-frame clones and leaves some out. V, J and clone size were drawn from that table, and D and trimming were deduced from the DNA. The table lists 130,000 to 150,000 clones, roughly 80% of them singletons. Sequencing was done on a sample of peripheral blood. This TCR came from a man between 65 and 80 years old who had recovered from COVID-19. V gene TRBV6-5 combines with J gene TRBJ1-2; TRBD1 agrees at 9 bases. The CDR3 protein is CASSLRTGVDYGYTF. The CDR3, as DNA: TGTGCCAGCAGTTTAAGGACAGGGGTGGACTATGGCTACACCTTC.